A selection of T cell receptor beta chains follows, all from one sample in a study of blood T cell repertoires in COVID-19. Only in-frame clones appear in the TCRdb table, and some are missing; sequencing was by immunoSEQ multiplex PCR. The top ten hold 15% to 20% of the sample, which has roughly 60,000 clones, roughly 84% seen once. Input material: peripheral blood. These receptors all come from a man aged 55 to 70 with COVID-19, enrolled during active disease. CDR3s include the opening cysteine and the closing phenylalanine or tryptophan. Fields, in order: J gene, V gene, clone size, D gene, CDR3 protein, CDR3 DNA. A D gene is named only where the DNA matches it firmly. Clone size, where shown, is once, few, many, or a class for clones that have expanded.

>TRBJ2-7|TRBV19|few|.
CASSIIGSDEQYF
TGTGCCAGTAGTATTATAGGGAGTGACGAGCAGTACTTC
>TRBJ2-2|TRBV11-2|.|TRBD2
CASSALSGSPGELFF
TGTGCCAGCAGCGCACTTAGCGGGAGCCCCGGGGAGCTGTTTTTT
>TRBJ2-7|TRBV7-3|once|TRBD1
CASSLPGQGVAHEQYF
TGTGCCAGCAGCTTACCCGGACAGGGGGTTGCCCACGAGCAGTACTTC
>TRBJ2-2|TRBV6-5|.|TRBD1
CASRSFTGGPGELFF
TGTGCCAGCAGGAGTTTTACAGGGGGACCCGGGGAGCTGTTTTTT
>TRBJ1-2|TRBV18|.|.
CASSPQGVNGYTF
TGTGCCAGCTCACCACAGGGGGTAAATGGCTACACCTTC
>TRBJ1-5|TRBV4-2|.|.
CASSQVTGDQPQHF
TGTGCCAGCAGCCAAGTTACGGGAGATCAGCCCCAGCATTTT
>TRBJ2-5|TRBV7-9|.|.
CASSSGLETQYF
TGTGCCAGCAGCTCGGGGTTAGAGACCCAGTACTTC
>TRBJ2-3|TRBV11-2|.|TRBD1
CASSWKGGEVDTQYF
TGTGCCAGCAGCTGGAAAGGGGGCGAGGTAGATACGCAGTATTTT
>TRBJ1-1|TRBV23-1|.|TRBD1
CASSQWRQGASEAFF
TGCGCCAGCAGTCAATGGAGACAGGGGGCTTCTGAAGCTTTCTTT
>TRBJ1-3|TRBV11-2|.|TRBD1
CASSLLDRGGSGNTIYF
TGTGCCAGCAGCCTCCTAGACAGGGGAGGCTCTGGAAACACCATATATTTT
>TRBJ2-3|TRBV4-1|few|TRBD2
CASSQEAGGPGTQYF
TGCGCCAGCAGCCAAGAAGCGGGGGGGCCGGGTACGCAGTATTTT
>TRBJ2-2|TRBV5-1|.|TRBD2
CASSPGRPREGPGELFF
TGCGCCAGCAGCCCCGGTCGTCCTAGGGAGGGCCCCGGGGAGCTGTTTTTT
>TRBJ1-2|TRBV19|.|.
CASSNLPRGENYGYTF
TGTGCCAGTAGTAATCTTCCTAGAGGAGAGAACTATGGCTACACCTTC
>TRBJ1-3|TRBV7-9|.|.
CASNSKVGDTVSSGNTIYF
TGTGCCAGCAACTCTAAAGTAGGGGACACTGTGAGCTCTGGAAACACCATATATTTT
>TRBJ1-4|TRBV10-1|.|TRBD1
CASGTQGVFREKLFF
TGCGCCAGCGGCACCCAGGGGGTATTCAGGGAAAAACTGTTTTTT
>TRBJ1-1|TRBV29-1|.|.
CSAGTEAFF
TGCAGCGCCGGGACAGAAGCTTTCTTT
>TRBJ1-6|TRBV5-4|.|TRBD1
CASSLAPGTGRPPLHF
TGTGCCAGCAGCTTGGCCCCCGGGACAGGGAGGCCACCCCTCCACTTT
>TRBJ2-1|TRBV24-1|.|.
CATSDPGQSFYNEQFF
TGTGCCACCAGTGATCCAGGACAGTCTTTTTACAATGAGCAGTTCTTC
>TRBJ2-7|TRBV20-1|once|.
CSALANEQYF
TGCAGTGCTCTAGCGAACGAGCAGTACTTC
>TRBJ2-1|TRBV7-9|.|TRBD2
CASSSTQLRTSSYGEQFF
TGTGCCAGCAGCTCAACTCAGCTAAGGACTAGCTCCTATGGTGAGCAGTTCTTC
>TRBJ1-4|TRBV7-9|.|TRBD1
CASSLGDRGLNEKLFF
TGTGCCAGCAGCTTAGGAGACAGGGGACTTAATGAAAAACTGTTTTTT
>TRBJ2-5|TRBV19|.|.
CASSIYRGAGETQYF
TGTGCCAGTAGTATATACCGGGGGGCTGGAGAGACCCAGTACTTC
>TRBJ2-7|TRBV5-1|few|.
CASSLASPGSSYEQYF
TGCGCCAGCAGCTTGGCCTCTCCCGGGAGCTCCTACGAGCAGTACTTC
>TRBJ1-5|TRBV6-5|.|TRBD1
CASSHTGGEQPQHF
TGTGCCAGCAGTCACACAGGGGGCGAACAGCCCCAGCATTTT
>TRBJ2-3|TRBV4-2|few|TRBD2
CASSQSGSRDTQYF
TGTGCCAGCAGCCAAAGCGGGAGTCGAGATACGCAGTATTTT
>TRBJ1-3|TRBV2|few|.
CASSESPDYGNTIYF
TGTGCCAGCAGTGAATCGCCGGACTATGGAAACACCATATATTTT
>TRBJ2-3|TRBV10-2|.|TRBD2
CASTDRDYYTDTQYF
TGCGCCAGTACCGACCGGGACTACTACACAGATACGCAGTATTTT
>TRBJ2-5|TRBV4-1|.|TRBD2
CASSVSPASGQETQYF
TGCGCCAGCAGCGTATCGCCGGCTAGCGGACAAGAGACCCAGTACTTC
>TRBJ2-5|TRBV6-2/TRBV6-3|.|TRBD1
CASSYEGAGGGTQYF
TGTGCCAGCAGTTACGAAGGGGCAGGGGGCGGGACCCAGTACTTC
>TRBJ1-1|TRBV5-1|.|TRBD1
CASSLDGGQGAQAFF
TGCGCCAGCAGCTTGGATGGGGGACAGGGGGCTCAAGCTTTCTTT
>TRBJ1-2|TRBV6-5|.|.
CASSLPPEGGYGYTF
TGTGCCAGCAGTCTGCCCCCGGAGGGAGGGTATGGCTACACCTTC
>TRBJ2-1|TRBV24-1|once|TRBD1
CATSDPPRGQGRYNEQFF
TGTGCCACCAGTGACCCACCCCGGGGACAGGGTAGGTACAATGAGCAGTTCTTC
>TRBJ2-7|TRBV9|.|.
CASSVGGTATYEQYF
TGTGCCAGCAGCGTGGGCGGGACAGCCACCTACGAGCAGTACTTC
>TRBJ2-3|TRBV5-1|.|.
CASSPSTDTQYF
TGCGCCAGCAGCCCTAGCACAGATACGCAGTATTTT
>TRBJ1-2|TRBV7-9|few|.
CASSPAGGSTPYGYTF
TGTGCCAGCAGCCCGGCGGGGGGTTCTACTCCCTATGGCTACACCTTC
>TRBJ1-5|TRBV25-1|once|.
CASSGGGVLNQPQHF
TGTGCCAGCAGTGGAGGCGGGGTACTTAATCAGCCCCAGCATTTT
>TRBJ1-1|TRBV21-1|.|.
CATPLLRDRTTGQAFF
TGTGCCACCCCCTTACTCCGGGATCGGACCACCGGACAGGCTTTCTTT
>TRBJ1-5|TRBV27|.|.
CASSSGGQPQHF
TGTGCCAGCAGTTCGGGTGGACAGCCCCAGCATTTT